This section outlines one T cell receptor beta chain sequence together with its context. The sample belongs to a study of Graves' ophthalmopathy and Graves' hyperthyroidism. The authors amplified TCR beta CDR3 regions from RNA transcripts. RT-PCR in the first round used HTBI primers; a second-round multiplex PCR followed. TCRdb reprocessed the multiplex PCR reads via MiXCR and lists one record per CDR3 protein. The data contain 740,000 or so distinct CDR3 sequences, roughly 40% of them singletons. Germline lookup yields CDR1 SGHDT and CDR2 YYEEEE. The junction had 7 bases not matched to a gene; V was cut back by 6 bases and J by 12 bases. The CDR3 has 12 residues.

This sequence joins TRBV5-6 and TRBJ1-1; 11 nucleotides line up with TRBD1. The clonotype comes from an adult man with Graves' ophthalmopathy. Material for sequencing was peripheral blood. In DNA, the CDR3 is TGTGCCAGCACCAGGACAGGGGGCTTGACTTTCTTT. Translated, it gives CASTRTGGLTFF.